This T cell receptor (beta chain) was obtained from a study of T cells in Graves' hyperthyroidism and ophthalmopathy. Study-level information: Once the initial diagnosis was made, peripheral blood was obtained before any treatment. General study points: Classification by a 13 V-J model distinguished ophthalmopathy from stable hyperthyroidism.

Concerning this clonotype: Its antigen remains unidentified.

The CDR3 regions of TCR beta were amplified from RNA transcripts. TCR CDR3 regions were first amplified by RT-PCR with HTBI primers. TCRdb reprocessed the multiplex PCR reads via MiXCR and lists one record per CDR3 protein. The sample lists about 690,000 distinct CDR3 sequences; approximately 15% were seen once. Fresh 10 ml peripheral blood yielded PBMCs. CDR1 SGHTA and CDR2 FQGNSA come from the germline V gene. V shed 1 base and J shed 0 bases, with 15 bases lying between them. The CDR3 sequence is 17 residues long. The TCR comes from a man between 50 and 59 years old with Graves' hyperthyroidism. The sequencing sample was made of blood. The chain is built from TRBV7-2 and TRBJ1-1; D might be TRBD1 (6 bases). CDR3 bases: TGTGCCAGCAGCTTAGACTGGCAGGGGTACATGAACACTGAAGCTTTCTTT. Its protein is CASSLDWQGYMNTEAFF.